This is a list of T cell receptor beta chains from one sample in a study of shared clonotypes between healthy human individuals. The method was immunoSEQ multiplex PCR; TCRdb's version includes in-frame clones alone and lacks a portion of them. The table has 550,000 to 700,000 clones, approximately 73% seen once; the top ten hold 1.5% to 2%. Input material: memory CD4+ T cells sorted from blood. These receptor sequences come from a woman younger than 45 in good health. Both conserved end residues are trimmed from each CDR3. The order of the fields is J gene, V gene, CDR3 protein.

>TRBJ2-7|TRBV18
ASSPGRREQY
>TRBJ1-4|TRBV9
ASSSREGGLGEKLF
>TRBJ2-3|TRBV7-9
ASSLWLAGVADTQY
>TRBJ1-5|TRBV7-4
ASSSLMGAPINQPQH
>TRBJ2-1|TRBV9
ASTVAGGTTSEQF
>TRBJ2-7|TRBV19
ASSIVGVTYEQY
>TRBJ1-1|TRBV19
ASSIGGTGIEAF
>TRBJ2-7|TRBV6-1
ASSVTGLDYEQY
>TRBJ2-7|TRBV28
ASTPGQGAYEQY
>TRBJ2-5|TRBV6-5
ASRTGGRETQY
>TRBJ2-1|TRBV11-2
ASSLVGLVDNEQF
>TRBJ2-1|TRBV11-2
ASSPGDAREQF
>TRBJ2-1|TRBV6-6
ASSSPGQGSYNEQF
>TRBJ2-7|TRBV7-9
ASSLGWRNYEQY
>TRBJ1-5|TRBV29-1
SVVGGHNQPQH
>TRBJ1-3|TRBV5-1
ASSLTGSSGNTIY
>TRBJ2-1|TRBV11-2
ASRRLAGLSDEQF
>TRBJ2-1|TRBV6-4
ASSLSGGPYNEQF
>TRBJ2-1|TRBV16
ASSQQGSGNEQF
>TRBJ2-7|TRBV2
ASREDKAEQY
>TRBJ2-3|TRBV7-3
ASSNLGTSDTDTQY
>TRBJ1-3|TRBV5-4
ASSLGGRGNTIY
>TRBJ1-2|TRBV6-1
ASSEADRGLSGYT
>TRBJ2-7|TRBV15
ATSRDLMGMDYEQY
>TRBJ2-2|TRBV4-1
ASSQESTQGHGELF
>TRBJ2-2|TRBV30
ASPGQGAGELF
>TRBJ2-7|TRBV7-8
ASSFSRGVEQY
>TRBJ2-3|TRBV5-1
ASSLAGDGVVSDTQY
>TRBJ2-5|TRBV5-1
ASSLGDRVEETQY
>TRBJ2-2|TRBV15
ATSRDVDGDTGELF
>TRBJ2-3|TRBV28
ASSWTGALDTQY
>TRBJ1-2|TRBV5-1
ASSGVASGDGYT
>TRBJ1-1|TRBV28
ASSPGTGTSEAF
>TRBJ2-7|TRBV7-2
ASSLQRDSYEQY
>TRBJ2-5|TRBV5-1
ASSTASGQETQY
>TRBJ1-2|TRBV5-1
ASSLVGSNYGYT
>TRBJ1-2|TRBV25-1
ASSGYGTGNYGYT
>TRBJ2-7|TRBV7-9
ASSPRLDSYEQY
>TRBJ2-7|TRBV28
ASSSAGASGGYEQY
>TRBJ1-2|TRBV27
ASSSQGAFNYGYT
>TRBJ2-6|TRBV5-6
ASSLVGEQFSGANVLT
>TRBJ2-7|TRBV7-6
ASAGTSGRRGYEQY
>TRBJ2-7|TRBV9
ASSVGQVGSYEQY
>TRBJ2-1|TRBV7-9
ASSLPGLAGVNEQF
>TRBJ2-3|TRBV27
ASSSPGLAGGLGTDTQY
>TRBJ2-2|TRBV7-6
ASSLAGRRPGELF
>TRBJ2-7|TRBV11-2
AVLIRGQGYEQY
>TRBJ2-3|TRBV18
ASSPASTDTQY
>TRBJ2-2|TRBV28
ASTAWGDNTGELF
>TRBJ1-5|TRBV2
ASLGREGQPQH